What follows are 19 T cell receptor beta chains derived from one specimen sequenced in a study of CD4+ T cells in melanoma. Measured with immunoSEQ multiplex PCR; TCRdb has only the in-frame clones, and not every one. This sample yields around 110,000 clones, of which 92% are seen a single time; about 3.3% belongs to the top ten. The sample taken for sequencing was peripheral blood. These receptor sequences come from a human donor with melanoma.

The chain is built from TRBV7-6 and TRBJ2-6; D perhaps matches TRBD1 (6 bases). The CDR3 consists of 16 residues. Per germline, CDR1 SGHVS and CDR2 FNYEAQ. The V end lost 3 bases, the J end lost 0 bases, and 9 bases lay between the germline ends. CDR3 amino acids: CASSFDRSSGANVLTF. The CDR3 DNA sequence: TGTGCCAGCAGCTTCGACAGGAGCTCTGGGGCCAACGTCCTGACTTTC.

This chain links TRBV6-1 with TRBJ1-1, with 7 bases lining up with TRBD1. Germline V CDR1 and CDR2: MNHNS, SASEGT. This CDR3 region has 13 residues. With 9 bases clipped from V and 3 bases from J, the junction kept 7 bases outside the gene matches. The CDR3 region is CARETGRDTEAFF. CDR3 DNA: TGTGCCAGAGAGACAGGGAGGGACACTGAAGCTTTCTTT.

The CDR3 bases are TGTGCCAGCTCACCACGGTCTCCTCAGGGGACCGGGGAGCTGTTTTTT. Protein sequence: CASSPRSPQGTGELFF. The chain employs TRBV18 and TRBJ2-2; maybe TRBD1 (6 bases). The CDR3 contains 16 residues. Germline loops: CDR1 KGHSH, CDR2 LQKENI. V shed 1 base and J shed 5 bases, with 14 bases lying between them.

The V gene is TRBV27, the J gene TRBJ2-3; 11 positions match TRBD2. The CDR3 loop spans 16 amino acids. Losses at the gene ends were 1 base for V and 5 bases for J; bases not matched to a gene: 5. Per the germline V gene, CDR1 is MNHEY and CDR2 is SMNVEV (reference sequence). The CDR3 loop reads CASSLLDGTSGDTQYF. The CDR3 bases are TGTGCCAGCAGTTTATTAGACGGGACTAGCGGAGATACGCAGTATTTT.

The chain has TRBV21-1 and TRBJ2-7; TRBD1, the D gene given by the table, was not confirmed from the DNA. TRBV21-1 is annotated as a pseudogene. The CDR3 totals 17 residues. In DNA form, the CDR3 reads TGTGCCAGCAGCAAAGAAGGAAGACAGGTCCGCTCCTACGAGCAGTACTTC. As protein: CASSKEGRQVRSYEQYF.

The chain couples TRBV7-8 to TRBJ1-2; 7 bases are a match to TRBD1. This CDR3 contains 15 residues. The J segment lost 2 bases and the V segment lost 0 bases, leaving 3 bases of the junction unmatched. Germline lookup yields CDR1 SGHVS and CDR2 FQNEAQ. The CDR3 DNA reads as TGTGCCAGCAGCTTAGCCGGGACAGAAAACTATGGCTACACCTTC. This codes for CASSLAGTENYGYTF. Full variable domain (remainder filled in from reference TRBV7-8 and TRBJ1-2): GAGVSQSPRYKVAKRGQDVALRCDPISGHVSLFWYQQALGQGPEFLTYFQNEAQLDKSGLPSDRFFAERPEGSVSTLKIQRTQQEDSAVYLCASSLAGTENYGYTFGSGTRLTVV.

The CDR3 DNA reads as TGCGCCAGCAGCTTGGTACAGGGGAACACTGAAGCTTTCTTT. Protein sequence: CASSLVQGNTEAFF. The V and J genes are TRBV5-1 and TRBJ1-1, with a weak D call TRBD1 (6 bases). Trimming left V 0 bases short and J 1 base short, with 7 bases between. Germline CDR1 and CDR2: SGHRS and YFSETQ. CDR3 length equals 14 residues.

This clone has just a few counts. The chain links TRBV6-5 to TRBJ1-2, with D tentatively TRBD1 (6 bases). In germline, CDR1 is MNHEY, CDR2 SVGAGI. The CDR3 has 14 amino acids. Trimming cost V 2 bases and J 5 bases, with 12 bases left between them. The CDR3 sequence: CASSYQQGSYGYTF. CDR3 coding DNA: TGTGCCAGCAGTTACCAACAGGGCTCATATGGCTACACCTTC.

The chain carries TRBV21-1 and TRBJ2-1; the D call TRBD2 from the table was never checked on the DNA. TRBV21-1 counts as a pseudogene. The CDR3 runs to 16 residues. The CDR3 here is CASSKEGGLTYNEQFF. The DNA for the CDR3 is TGTGCCAGCAGCAAAGAGGGGGGGCTTACCTACAATGAGCAGTTCTTC.

The CDR3 region is CASRGSYEQYF. CDR3 nucleotide sequence: TGTGCCAGCAGGGGGAGCTACGAGCAGTACTTC. The rearrangement links TRBV28 to TRBJ2-7, with a weak D call TRBD2 (5 bases). Between the trimmed V and J ends, which lost 6 bases and 3 bases, there was a span of 6 bases. Looked up from germline, CDR1 is MDHEN and CDR2 is SYDVKM. This CDR3 has 11 residues.

The V call is TRBV7-2, the J call TRBJ2-7, with D perhaps being TRBD1 or TRBD2 (5 bases each). This CDR3 contains 16 residues. Germline V lookup: CDR1 SGHTA, CDR2 FQGNSA. The V end lost 2 bases, the J end lost 5 bases, and 19 bases lay between the germline ends. The CDR3 bases are TGTGCCAGCAGCTTATATCTGGGGCGGGTTTTCGACGAGCAGTACTTC. This sequence encodes CASSLYLGRVFDEQYF.

This clone was detected once. The J gene is TRBJ2-3, the V gene TRBV7-3; D not certain. This CDR3 comprises 16 residues. The ends were cut back, 1 base at V and 0 bases at J, with 11 bases in the middle. Germline-derived CDR1 and CDR2 are SGHTA and FQGTGA. The CDR3 spells CASSLIGGSSTDTQYF. DNA of the CDR3: TGTGCCAGCAGCTTAATTGGCGGATCTAGCACAGATACGCAGTATTTT.

This clone was seen only once. The chain carries TRBV15 and TRBJ1-6; 8 bases are a match to TRBD1. The V gene end was trimmed by 5 bases and the J gene end by 10 bases; junction bases not matched to a gene: 7. This CDR3 has 14 amino acids. CDR1 and CDR2 from the germline V gene are LNHNV and YYDKDF (reference sequence). The chain's CDR3 is CATSGQGGLSPLHF. As DNA, the CDR3 is TGTGCCACCAGCGGACAGGGAGGGTTATCACCCCTCCACTTT.

V usage is TRBV19 and J usage is TRBJ2-7, with TRBD2 matching 13 bases. The V gene's germline CDR1 is LNHDA and CDR2 SQIVND (reference sequence). The CDR3 is made up of 15 amino acids. With V trimmed by 3 bases and J by 2 bases, 1 base remained unmatched. The CDR3 DNA reads as TGTGCCAGTAGTATTGGGACTAGCGGGACCTACGAGCAGTACTTC. This encodes CASSIGTSGTYEQYF.

The chain links TRBV2 to TRBJ2-3; TRBD2 is a possible D gene (5 bases). The V gene's germline CDR1 is SNHLY and CDR2 FYNNEI. Trimming cost V 7 bases and J 0 bases, with 14 bases left between them. CDR3 size: 15 residues. CDR3 bases: TGTGCCAGCACAAAACTAGTGACAAGCACAGATACGCAGTATTTT. It translates to CASTKLVTSTDTQYF.

The V and J genes are TRBV11-2 and TRBJ1-2, with TRBD1 as a possible D gene (5 bases). This CDR3 comprises 15 residues. Germline-derived CDR1 and CDR2 are SGHAT and FQNNGV. Trimming removed 7 bases from V and 1 base from J, with 16 bases in between. In DNA, the CDR3 is TGTGCCAGCACCTCCAGCGGGGCGGTTAACTATGGCTACACCTTC. The encoded protein is CASTSSGAVNYGYTF.

The chain carries TRBV28 and TRBJ1-2; TRBD1 might be the D (5 bases). Trimming cost V 8 bases and J 0 bases, with 10 bases left between them. Germline V lookup: CDR1 MDHEN, CDR2 SYDVKM. CDR3 length equals 13 residues. The DNA for the CDR3 is TGTGCCAGCCAAGACAGCGCTAACTATGGCTACACCTTC. This translates into CASQDSANYGYTF.

V is TRBV2 and J is TRBJ1-4; 8 positions agree with TRBD1. Germline V gene lookup returns CDR1 SNHLY and CDR2 FYNNEI. After removal of 8 bases from V and 1 base from J, the junction contained 0 bases not matched to a gene. The CDR3 is made up of 13 amino acids. In DNA, the CDR3 is TGTGCCAGCGGACAGGGAACTAATGAAAAACTGTTTTTT. This sequence encodes CASGQGTNEKLFF.

The J gene is TRBJ1-1, the V gene TRBV19, with D maybe TRBD1 (5 bases). The CDR3 runs 14 residues. The germline V gene has CDR1 LNHDA and CDR2 SQIVND (reference sequence). V was cut by 7 bases and J by 3 bases, with 15 bases left in between. CDR3 amino acids: CASKGTRWDTEAFF. The DNA of the CDR3 is TGTGCCAGTAAGGGGACTCGGTGGGACACTGAAGCTTTCTTT.